This is a list of T cell receptor beta chains from one sample in a study of regulatory T cells in long-lasting Graves disease. TCRdb reanalysed the multiplex PCR reads using MiXCR and keeps one entry per CDR3 protein. The sample consists of around 500,000 distinct CDR3 sequences, roughly 14% of them appearing once. The same sample was also used in a study of T cells in Graves' hyperthyroidism and ophthalmopathy.

The sample consisted of peripheral blood mononuclear cells (PBMCs), taken at new diagnosis, from a patient treated with antithyroid drugs. The receptors were gathered from a man between 25 and 39 years old with Graves disease. The CDR3 runs from the conserved cysteine through the conserved F or W. The order of the fields is V gene, clone size, CDR3 protein. Size is stated as how often the clone was seen (once, few, many) or a class if it is expanded.

>TRBV6-2/TRBV6-3|many
CASSLEILAEAFF
>TRBV27|few
CASSLRSGNNEQFF
>TRBV27|many
CASARAGVRINEQFF
>TRBV2|many
CAGGSSYEQYF
>TRBV20-1|many
CSARDTGEGSVSYEQYF
>TRBV2|few
CASSEGPAGPPLHF
>TRBV24-1|many
CATSGGEGRSGANVLTF
>TRBV2|many
CASSTIAGRAYEQYF
>TRBV12-3/TRBV12-4|few
CASTLGQNYNEQFF
>TRBV18|many
CASSRVLGNTEAFF
>TRBV7-8|many
CASSPAGGRGSYNEQFF